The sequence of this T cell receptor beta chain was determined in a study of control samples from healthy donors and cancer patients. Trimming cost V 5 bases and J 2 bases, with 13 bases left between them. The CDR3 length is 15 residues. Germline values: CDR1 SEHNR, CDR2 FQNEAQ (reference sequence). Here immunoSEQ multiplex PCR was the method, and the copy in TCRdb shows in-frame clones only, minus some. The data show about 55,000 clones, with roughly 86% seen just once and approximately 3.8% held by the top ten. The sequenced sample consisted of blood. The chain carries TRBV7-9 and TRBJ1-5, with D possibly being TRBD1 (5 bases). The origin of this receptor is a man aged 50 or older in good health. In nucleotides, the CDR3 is TGTGCCAGCAGCCCCGCTACAGGAGGCAATCAGCCCCAGCATTTT. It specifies CASSPATGGNQPQHF. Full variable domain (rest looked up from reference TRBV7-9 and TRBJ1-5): DTGVSQNPRHKITKRGQNVTFRCDPISEHNRLYWYRQTLGQGPEFLTYFQNEAQLEKSRLLSDRFSAERPKGSFSTLEIQRTEQGDSAMYLCASSPATGGNQPQHFGDGTRLSIL.